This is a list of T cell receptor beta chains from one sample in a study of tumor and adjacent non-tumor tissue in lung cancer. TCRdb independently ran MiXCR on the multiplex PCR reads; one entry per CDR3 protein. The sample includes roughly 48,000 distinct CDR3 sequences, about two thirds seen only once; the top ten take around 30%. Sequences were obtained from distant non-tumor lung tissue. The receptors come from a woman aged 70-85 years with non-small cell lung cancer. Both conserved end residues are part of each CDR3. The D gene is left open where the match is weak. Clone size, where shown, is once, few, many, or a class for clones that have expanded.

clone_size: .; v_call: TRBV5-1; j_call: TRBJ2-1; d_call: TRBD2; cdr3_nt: TGCGTCAGCAGCTTGGAGTTTAGCGGGAGTGATGAGCAGTTCTTC; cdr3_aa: CVSSLEFSGSDEQFF
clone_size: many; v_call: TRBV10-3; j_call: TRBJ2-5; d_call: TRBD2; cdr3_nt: TGTGCCATCCGGGGAGGCAGCGGGGGACTAGAAGAGACCCAGTACTTC; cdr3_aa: CAIRGGSGGLEETQYF
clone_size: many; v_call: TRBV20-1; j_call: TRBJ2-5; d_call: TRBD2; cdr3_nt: TGCAGTGCTCCTCGGACTAGCGGGAGCGGAGAGACCCAGTACTTC; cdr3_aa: CSAPRTSGSGETQYF
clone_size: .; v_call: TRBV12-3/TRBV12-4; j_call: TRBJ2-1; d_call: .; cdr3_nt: TGTGTCAGCAGTTGCGGGCCAAGTGGGAATGAGCAGTTCTTC; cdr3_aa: CVSSCGPSGNEQFF
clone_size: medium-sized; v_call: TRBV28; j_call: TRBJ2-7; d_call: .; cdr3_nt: TGTGCCAGCAGTCCGCGCGAGCGGAGATACGAGCAGTACTTC; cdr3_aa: CASSPRERRYEQYF
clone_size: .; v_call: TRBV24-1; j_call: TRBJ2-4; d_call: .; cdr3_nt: TGTGTCATCGAGATTGGGGCAGTGACATTCGTGGCCAAAAACATTCAGTACTTC; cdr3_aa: CVIEIGAVTFVAKNIQYF
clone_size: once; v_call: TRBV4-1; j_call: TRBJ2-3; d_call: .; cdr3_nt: TGCGCCAGCAACCAACAAGAGCGGAAGTATACGCAGTATTTT; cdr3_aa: CASNQQERKYTQYF
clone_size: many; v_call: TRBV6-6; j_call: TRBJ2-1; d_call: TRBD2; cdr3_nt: TGTGCCAGCAGCCCTCGCGGGACTAGCGGGAGCTGGGGCCAGTTCTTC; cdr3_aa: CASSPRGTSGSWGQFF
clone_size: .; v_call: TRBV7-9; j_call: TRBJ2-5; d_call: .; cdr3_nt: TGTGCCATCAGCCGAGCGGCAGGGGTTCAAGAGACCCAGTACTTC; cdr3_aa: CAISRAAGVQETQYF
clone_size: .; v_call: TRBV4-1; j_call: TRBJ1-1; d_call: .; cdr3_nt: TGCGACAGCAGGCACCGGACAGAGAACACTGGAGCTTTCTTT; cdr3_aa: CDSRHRTENTGAFF
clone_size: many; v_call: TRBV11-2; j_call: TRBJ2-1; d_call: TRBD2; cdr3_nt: TGTGCCAGCAGCCCGCTAGCGGGGCCATCCAATGAGCAGTTCTTC; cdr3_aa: CASSPLAGPSNEQFF
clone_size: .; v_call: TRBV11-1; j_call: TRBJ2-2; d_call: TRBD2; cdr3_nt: TGTGCCAGCAGCTTAGGGTCCCACTCCAGTGGGAGCGGGGGGCTGTTTTTT; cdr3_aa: CASSLGSHSSGSGGLFF
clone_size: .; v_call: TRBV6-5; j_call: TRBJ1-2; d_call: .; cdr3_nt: TGTGCCGGCGGTTACGGGAGCGGCCTCTATTCCTACACCTTC; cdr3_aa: CAGGYGSGLYSYTF
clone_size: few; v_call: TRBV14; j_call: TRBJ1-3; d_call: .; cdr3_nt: TGTGCCGGCAGTCCTCAAGGTGGGGTTTCTGGAAACACCATATATTTT; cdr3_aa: CAGSPQGGVSGNTIYF
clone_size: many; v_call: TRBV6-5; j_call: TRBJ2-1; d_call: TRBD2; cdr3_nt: TGTGCCAGCAGTTACTTCACTAGCGGGTTTAGTGAGCAGTTCTTC; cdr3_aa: CASSYFTSGFSEQFF
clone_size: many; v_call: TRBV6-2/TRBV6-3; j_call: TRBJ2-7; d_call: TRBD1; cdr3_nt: TGTGCCAGCAGTTACTCGAACAGGGGTACCTACGAGCAGTACTTC; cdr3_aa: CASSYSNRGTYEQYF
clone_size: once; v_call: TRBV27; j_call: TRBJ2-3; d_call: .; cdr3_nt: TGTGCCAGCAGTCCAACCAAGAATATGCAGTATTTT; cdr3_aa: CASSPTKNMQYF
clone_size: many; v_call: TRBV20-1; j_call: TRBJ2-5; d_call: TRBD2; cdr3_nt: TGCAGTGCTGTGGCGGGAGGTACCTCGAACCAAGAGACCCAGTACTTC; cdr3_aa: CSAVAGGTSNQETQYF
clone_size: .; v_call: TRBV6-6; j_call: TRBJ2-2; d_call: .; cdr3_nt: .; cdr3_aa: CASHDLVGGGTGELFF
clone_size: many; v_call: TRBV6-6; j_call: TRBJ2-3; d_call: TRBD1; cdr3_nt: TGTGCCAGCAGTTACCTCCGAGGACAGGGGAGCACAGATACGCAGTATTTT; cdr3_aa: CASSYLRGQGSTDTQYF
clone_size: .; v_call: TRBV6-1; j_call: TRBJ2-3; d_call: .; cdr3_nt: TGTGCCAACAGTGAAATCAGAGCAGATACGCTGTATTTT; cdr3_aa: CANSEIRADTLYF
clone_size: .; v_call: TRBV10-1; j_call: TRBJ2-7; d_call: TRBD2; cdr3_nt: TGCGCCAGCAGTATCCAGCGGGAATACGAGCAACACTTC; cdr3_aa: CASSIQREYEQHF
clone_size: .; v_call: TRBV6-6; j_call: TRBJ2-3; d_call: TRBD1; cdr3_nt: TGTGCCAGCAATTCCGGGGCAGGGGGTGCAGATGCGCAGTATTTT; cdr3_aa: CASNSGAGGADAQYF
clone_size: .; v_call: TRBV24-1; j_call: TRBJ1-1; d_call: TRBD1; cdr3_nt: TGTGCCACCAGTACAGGGGCCACTGGAGCTTTCTTT; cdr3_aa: CATSTGATGAFF
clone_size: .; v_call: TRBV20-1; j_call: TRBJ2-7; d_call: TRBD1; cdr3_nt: TGCAGTACTGGGACAGGGGCTAGCTCCTACGAGCAATACTTC; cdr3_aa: CSTGTGASSYEQYF
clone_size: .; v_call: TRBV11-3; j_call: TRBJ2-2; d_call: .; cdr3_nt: TGTGCCAGCAGCTTTAGAGGGACCACCGGGGAACTGTTCTTT; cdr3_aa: CASSFRGTTGELFF
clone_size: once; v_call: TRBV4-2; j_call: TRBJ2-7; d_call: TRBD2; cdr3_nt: TGTGCCAGCAGCCGGGGAAATCGGGGGGAGCCGTACTTC; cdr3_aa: CASSRGNRGEPYF
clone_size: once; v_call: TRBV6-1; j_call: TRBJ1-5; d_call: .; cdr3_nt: TGTGCCAGCAGTCCTCGACAGGTACTTTGCAATCAGCCCCAGCATTTT; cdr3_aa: CASSPRQVLCNQPQHF
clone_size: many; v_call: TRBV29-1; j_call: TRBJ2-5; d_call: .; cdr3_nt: TGCAGCGTTGACAGAGGGGGGGAGACCCAGTACTTC; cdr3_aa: CSVDRGGETQYF
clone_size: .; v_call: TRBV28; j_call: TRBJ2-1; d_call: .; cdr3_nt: TGTGCCAACAGCCCGACTAGGGCCTCCCACAATGAGCAGTTCTTC; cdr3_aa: CANSPTRASHNEQFF